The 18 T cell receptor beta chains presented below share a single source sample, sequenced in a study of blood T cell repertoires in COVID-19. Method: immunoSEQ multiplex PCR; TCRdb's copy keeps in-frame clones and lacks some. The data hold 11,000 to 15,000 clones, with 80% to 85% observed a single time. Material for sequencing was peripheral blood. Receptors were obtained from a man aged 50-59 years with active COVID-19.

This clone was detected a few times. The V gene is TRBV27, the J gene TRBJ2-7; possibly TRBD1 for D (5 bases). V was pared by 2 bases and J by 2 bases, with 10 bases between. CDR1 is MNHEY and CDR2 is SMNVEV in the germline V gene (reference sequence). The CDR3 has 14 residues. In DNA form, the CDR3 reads TGTGCCAGCAGTTTAGAAACAGGAGCCTACGAGCAGTACTTC. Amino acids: CASSLETGAYEQYF.

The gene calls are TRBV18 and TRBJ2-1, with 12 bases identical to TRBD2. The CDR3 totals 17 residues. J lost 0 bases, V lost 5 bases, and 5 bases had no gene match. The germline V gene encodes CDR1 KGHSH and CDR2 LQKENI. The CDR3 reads CASSTSTSGSSYNEQFF. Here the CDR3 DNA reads TGTGCCAGCTCAACTTCGACTAGCGGGAGCTCCTACAATGAGCAGTTCTTC.

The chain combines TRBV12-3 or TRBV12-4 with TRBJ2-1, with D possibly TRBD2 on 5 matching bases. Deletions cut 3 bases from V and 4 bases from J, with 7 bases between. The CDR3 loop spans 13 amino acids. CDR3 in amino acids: CASSFRTYNEQFF. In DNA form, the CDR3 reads TGTGCCAGCAGTTTCCGGACTTACAATGAGCAGTTCTTC.

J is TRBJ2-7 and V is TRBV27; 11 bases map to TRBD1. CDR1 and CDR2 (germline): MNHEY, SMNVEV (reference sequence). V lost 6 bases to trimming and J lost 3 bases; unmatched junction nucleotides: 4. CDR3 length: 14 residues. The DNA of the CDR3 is TGTGCCAGCAGCACCGGGACAGGGGGCTACGAGCAGTACTTC. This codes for CASSTGTGGYEQYF.

The CDR3 loop reads CASSQDLGGPEAFF. The DNA for the CDR3 is TGTGCCAGCAGCCAAGATCTAGGAGGCCCTGAAGCTTTCTTT. The V and J genes are TRBV3-1 (or the pseudogene TRBV3-2) and TRBJ1-1; the D is unclear. Trimming removed 0 bases at V and 6 bases at J, with 11 bases between. The CDR3 length is 14 residues. Germline loops: CDR1 LGHDT, CDR2 YNNKEL (reference sequence).

The CDR3 coding sequence is TGCGCCAGCAGCCGCAGACTAAATGAAAAACTGTTTTTT. Its protein is CASSRRLNEKLFF. The genes are TRBV4-1 and TRBJ1-4; unclear D gene. The ends were cut back, 4 bases at V and 5 bases at J, with 8 bases in the middle. The CDR3 runs 13 residues. From germline, CDR1 is MGHRA and CDR2 YSYEKL.

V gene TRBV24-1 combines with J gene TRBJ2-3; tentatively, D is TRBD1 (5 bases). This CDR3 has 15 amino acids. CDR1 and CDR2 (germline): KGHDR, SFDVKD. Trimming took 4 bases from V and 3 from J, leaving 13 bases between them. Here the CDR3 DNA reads TGTGCCACCAGTGACACTCGACAGCTGACAGATACGCAGTATTTT. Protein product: CATSDTRQLTDTQYF.

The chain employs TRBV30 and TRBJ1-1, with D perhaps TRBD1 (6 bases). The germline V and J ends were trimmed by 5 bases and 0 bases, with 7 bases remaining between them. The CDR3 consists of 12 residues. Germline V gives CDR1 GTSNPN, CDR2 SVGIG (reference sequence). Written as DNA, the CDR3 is TGTGCCTGGGACAGGATGAACACTGAAGCTTTCTTT. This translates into CAWDRMNTEAFF.

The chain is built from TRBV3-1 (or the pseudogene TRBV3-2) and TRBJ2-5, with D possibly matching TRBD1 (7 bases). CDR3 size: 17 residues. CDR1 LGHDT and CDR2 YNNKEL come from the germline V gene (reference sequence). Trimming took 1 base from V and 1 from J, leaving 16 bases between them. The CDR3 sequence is CASSQGMEGTVQETQYF. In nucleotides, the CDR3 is TGTGCCAGCAGCCAAGGCATGGAGGGGACAGTCCAAGAGACCCAGTACTTC.

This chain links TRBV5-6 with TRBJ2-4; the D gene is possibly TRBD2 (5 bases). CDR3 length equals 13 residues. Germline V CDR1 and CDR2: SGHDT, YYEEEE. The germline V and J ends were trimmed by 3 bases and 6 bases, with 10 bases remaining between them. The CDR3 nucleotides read TGTGCCAGCAGCTCTGGACTGTTAAACATTCAGTACTTC. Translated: CASSSGLLNIQYF. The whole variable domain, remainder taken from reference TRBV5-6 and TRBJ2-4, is DAGVTQSPTHLIKTRGQQVTLRCSPKSGHDTVSWYQQALGQGPQFIFQYYEEEERQRGNFPDRFSGHQFPNYSSELNVNALLLGDSALYLCASSSGLLNIQYFGAGTRLSVL.

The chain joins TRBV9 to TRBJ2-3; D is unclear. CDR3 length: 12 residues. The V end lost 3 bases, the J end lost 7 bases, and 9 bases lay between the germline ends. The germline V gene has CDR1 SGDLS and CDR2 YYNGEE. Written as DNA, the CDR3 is TGTGCCAGCAGCGCCCAAGCGAATACGCAGTATTTT. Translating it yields CASSAQANTQYF. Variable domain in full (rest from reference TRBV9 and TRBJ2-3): DSGVTQTPKHLITATGQRVTLRCSPRSGDLSVYWYQQSLDQGLQFLIQYYNGEERAKGNILERFSAQQFPDLHSELNLSSLELGDSALYFCASSAQANTQYFGPGTRLTVL.

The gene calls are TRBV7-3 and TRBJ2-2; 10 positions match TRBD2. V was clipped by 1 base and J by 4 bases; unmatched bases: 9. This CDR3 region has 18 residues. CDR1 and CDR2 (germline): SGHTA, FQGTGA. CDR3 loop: CASSLIGGLAGVTGELFF. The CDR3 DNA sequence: TGTGCCAGCAGCTTAATAGGTGGTCTAGCGGGAGTCACCGGGGAGCTGTTTTTT.

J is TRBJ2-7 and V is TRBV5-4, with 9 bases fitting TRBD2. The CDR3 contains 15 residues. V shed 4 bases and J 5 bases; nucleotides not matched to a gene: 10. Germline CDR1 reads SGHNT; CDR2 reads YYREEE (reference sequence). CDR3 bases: TGTGCCAGCAGCGACGCGGGACTAGCAGACGACGAGCAGTACTTC. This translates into CASSDAGLADDEQYF.

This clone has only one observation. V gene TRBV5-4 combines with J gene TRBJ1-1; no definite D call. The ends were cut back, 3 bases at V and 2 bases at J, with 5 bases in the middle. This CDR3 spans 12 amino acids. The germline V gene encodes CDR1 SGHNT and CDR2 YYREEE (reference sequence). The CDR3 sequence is CASSYSNTEAFF. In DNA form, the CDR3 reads TGTGCCAGCAGCTACTCAAACACTGAAGCTTTCTTT.

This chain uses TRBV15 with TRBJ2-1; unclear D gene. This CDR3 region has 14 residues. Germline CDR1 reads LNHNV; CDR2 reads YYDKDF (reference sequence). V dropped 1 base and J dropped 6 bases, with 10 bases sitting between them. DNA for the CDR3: TGTGCCACCAGCAGAGCGAGGCAGACCAATGAGCAGTTCTTC. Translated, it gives CATSRARQTNEQFF.

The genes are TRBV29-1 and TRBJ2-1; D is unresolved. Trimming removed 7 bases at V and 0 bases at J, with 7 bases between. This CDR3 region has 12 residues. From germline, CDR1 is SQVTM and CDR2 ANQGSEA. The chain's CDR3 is CSASGSYNEQFF. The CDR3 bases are TGCAGCGCCTCGGGCTCCTACAATGAGCAGTTCTTC.

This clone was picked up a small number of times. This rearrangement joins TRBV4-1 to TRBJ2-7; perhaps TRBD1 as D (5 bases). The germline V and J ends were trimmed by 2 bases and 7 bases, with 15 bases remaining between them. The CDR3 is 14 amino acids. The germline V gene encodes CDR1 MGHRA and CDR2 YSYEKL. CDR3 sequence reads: CASSQSGSSREQYF. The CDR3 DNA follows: TGCGCCAGCAGCCAATCAGGGTCCTCGCGGGAGCAGTACTTC.

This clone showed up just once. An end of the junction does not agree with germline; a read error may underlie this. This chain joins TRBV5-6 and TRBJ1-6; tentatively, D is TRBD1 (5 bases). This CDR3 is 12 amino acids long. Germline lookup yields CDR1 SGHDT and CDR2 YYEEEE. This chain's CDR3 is CASSSLDSPPYF. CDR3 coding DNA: TGTGCCAGCAGCTCATTAGACAGTCCACCATACTTT.